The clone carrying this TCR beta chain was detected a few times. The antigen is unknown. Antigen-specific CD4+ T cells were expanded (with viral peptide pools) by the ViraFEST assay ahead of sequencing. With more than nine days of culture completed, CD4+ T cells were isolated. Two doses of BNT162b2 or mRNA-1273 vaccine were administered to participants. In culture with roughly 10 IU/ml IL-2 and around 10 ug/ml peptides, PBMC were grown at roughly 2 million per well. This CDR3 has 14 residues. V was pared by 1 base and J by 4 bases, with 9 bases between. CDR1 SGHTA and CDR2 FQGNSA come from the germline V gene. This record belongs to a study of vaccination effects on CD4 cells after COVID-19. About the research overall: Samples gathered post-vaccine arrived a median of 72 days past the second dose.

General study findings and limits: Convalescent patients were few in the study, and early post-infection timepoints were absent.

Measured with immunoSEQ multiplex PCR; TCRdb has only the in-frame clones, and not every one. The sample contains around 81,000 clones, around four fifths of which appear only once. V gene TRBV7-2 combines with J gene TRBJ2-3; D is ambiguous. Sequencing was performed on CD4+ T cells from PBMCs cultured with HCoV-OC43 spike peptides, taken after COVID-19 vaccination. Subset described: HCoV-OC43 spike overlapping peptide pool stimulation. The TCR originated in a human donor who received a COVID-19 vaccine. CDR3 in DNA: TGTGCCAGCAGCTTAGTCGCCCGGCCAGATACGCAGTATTTT. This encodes CASSLVARPDTQYF.